This T cell receptor (beta chain) emerged from a study of OX40 agonist ivuxolimab in advanced cancers. Sequenced by immunoSEQ multiplex PCR; TCRdb stores in-frame clones only, minus some. This sample has some 50,000 clones, with about 94% found just once. After removal of 5 bases from V and 5 bases from J, the junction contained 7 bases not matched to a gene. Per the germline V gene, CDR1 is SGHTA and CDR2 is FQGTGA. The CDR3 spans 15 residues. The chain employs TRBV7-3 and TRBJ2-3; TRBD2 matches at 10 bases. The specimen comprised CD4+ or CD8+ T cells sorted from blood, sampled in a trial of the OX40 agonist ivuxolimab. The TCR sequence derives from an adult with an advanced solid tumor such as melanoma, head and neck, liver or kidney cancer. CDR3 amino acids: CASSQAGGPVDTQYF. The CDR3 DNA follows: TGTGCCAGCAGCCAAGCGGGAGGGCCTGTAGATACGCAGTATTTT. Complete variable domain (other parts from reference TRBV7-3 and TRBJ2-3): GAGVSQTPSNKVTEKGKYVELRCDPISGHTALYWYRQSLGQGPEFLIYFQGTGAADDSGLPNDRFFAVRPEGSVSTLKIQRTERGDSAVYLCASSQAGGPVDTQYFGPGTRLTVL.